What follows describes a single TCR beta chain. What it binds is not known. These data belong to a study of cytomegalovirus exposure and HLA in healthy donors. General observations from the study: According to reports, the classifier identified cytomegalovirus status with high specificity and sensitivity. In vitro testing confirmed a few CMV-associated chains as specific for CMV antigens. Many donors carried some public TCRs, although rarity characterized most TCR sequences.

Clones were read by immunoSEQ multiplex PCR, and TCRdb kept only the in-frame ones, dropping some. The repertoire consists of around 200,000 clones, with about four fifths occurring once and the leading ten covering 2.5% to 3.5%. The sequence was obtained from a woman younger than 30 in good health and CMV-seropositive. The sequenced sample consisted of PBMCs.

In nucleotides, the CDR3 is TGTGCCAGCAGCTTAGTAGGCGGGGGGGTAGAGCAGTACTTC. It codes for CASSLVGGGVEQYF. V usage is TRBV7-8 and J usage is TRBJ2-7; 9 bases match TRBD2. CDR3 length: 14 residues. Germline assignment: CDR1 SGHVS and CDR2 FQNEAQ. Unmatched junction bases numbered 5, after V lost 1 base and J lost 7 bases.